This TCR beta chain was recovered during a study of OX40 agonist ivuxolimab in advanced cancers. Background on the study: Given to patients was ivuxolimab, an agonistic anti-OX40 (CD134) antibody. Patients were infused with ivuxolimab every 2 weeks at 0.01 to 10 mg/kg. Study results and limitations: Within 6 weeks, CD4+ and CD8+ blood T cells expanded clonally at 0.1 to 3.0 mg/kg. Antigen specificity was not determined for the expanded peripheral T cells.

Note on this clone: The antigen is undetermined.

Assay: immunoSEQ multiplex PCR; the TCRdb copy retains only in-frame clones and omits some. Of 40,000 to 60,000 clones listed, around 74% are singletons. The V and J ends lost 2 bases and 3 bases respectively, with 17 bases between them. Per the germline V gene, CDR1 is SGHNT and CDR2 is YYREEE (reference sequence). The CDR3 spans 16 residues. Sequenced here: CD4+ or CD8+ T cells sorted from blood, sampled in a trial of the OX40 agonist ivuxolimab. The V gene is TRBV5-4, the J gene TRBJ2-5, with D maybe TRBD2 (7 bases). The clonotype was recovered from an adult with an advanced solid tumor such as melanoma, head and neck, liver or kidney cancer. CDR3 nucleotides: TGTGCCAGCAGCTTAGGCGGGAGAGGGGGAAAAGAGACCCAGTACTTC. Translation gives CASSLGGRGGKETQYF.